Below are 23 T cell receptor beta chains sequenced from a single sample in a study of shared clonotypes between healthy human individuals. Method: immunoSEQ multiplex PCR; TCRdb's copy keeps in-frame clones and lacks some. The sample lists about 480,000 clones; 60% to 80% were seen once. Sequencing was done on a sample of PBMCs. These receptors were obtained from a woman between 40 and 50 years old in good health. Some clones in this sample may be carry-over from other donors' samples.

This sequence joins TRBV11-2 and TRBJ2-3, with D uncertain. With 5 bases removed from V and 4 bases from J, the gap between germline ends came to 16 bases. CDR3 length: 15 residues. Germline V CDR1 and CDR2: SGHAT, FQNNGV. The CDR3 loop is CASSPLQTGADTQYF. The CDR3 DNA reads TGTGCCAGCAGCCCGCTGCAGACGGGCGCAGATACGCAGTATTTT.

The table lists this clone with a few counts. The CDR3 sequence: CATSRDRDTKETQYF. The CDR3 DNA reads as TGTGCCACCAGCAGAGATAGGGACACGAAAGAGACCCAGTACTTC. The rearrangement joins TRBV15 to TRBJ2-5; D perhaps matches TRBD1 (6 bases). The CDR3 consists of 15 residues. Trimming took off 0 bases at V and 3 bases at J, with 11 bases between the two ends. Germline assignment: CDR1 LNHNV and CDR2 YYDKDF (reference sequence).

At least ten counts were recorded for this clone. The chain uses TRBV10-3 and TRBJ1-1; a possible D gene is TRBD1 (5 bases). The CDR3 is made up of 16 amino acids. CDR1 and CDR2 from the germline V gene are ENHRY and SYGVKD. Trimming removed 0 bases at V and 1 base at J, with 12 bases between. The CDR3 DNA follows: TGTGCCATCAGTGAGTCCCCGGGACTTAGGAACACTGAAGCTTTCTTT. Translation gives CAISESPGLRNTEAFF.

CDR3: CSVEEWRGREQYF. CDR3 bases: TGCAGCGTTGAAGAGTGGCGTGGGCGCGAGCAGTACTTC. The chain couples TRBV29-1 to TRBJ2-7; no definite D call. V dropped 0 bases and J dropped 6 bases, with 12 bases sitting between them. Germline CDR1 SQVTM, CDR2 ANQGSEA. CDR3 size: 13 residues.

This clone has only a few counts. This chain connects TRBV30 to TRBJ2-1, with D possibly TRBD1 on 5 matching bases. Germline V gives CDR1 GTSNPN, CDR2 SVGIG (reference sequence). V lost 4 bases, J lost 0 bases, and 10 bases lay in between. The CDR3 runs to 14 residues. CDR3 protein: CAWTRVFSYNEQFF. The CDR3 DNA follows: TGTGCCTGGACCAGGGTTTTCTCCTACAATGAGCAGTTCTTC.

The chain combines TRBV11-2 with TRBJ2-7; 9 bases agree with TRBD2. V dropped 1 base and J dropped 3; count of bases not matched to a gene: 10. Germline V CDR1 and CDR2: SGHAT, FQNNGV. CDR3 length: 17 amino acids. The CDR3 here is CASSLGGREREVYEQYF. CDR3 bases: TGTGCCAGCAGCTTAGGGGGGAGGGAGCGGGAGGTCTACGAGCAGTACTTC. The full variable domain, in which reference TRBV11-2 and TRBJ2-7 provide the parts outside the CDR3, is EAGVAQSPRYKIIEKRQSVAFWCNPISGHATLYWYQQILGQGPKLLIQFQNNGVVDDSQLPKDRFSAERLKGVDSTLKIQPAKLEDSAVYLCASSLGGREREVYEQYFGPGTRLTVT.

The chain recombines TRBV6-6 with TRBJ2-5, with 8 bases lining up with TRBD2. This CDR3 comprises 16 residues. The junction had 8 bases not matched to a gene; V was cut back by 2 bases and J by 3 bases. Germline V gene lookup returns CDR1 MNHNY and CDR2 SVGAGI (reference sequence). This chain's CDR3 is CASSYRGVAGKETQYF. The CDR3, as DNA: TGTGCCAGCAGTTACCGAGGTGTAGCGGGAAAAGAGACCCAGTACTTC.

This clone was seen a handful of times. In DNA form, the CDR3 reads TGTGCCAGCAGTGAGTCGGGAGGGGCAGGAAATGAGCAGTTCTTC. As protein: CASSESGGAGNEQFF. The chain is built from TRBV6-4 and TRBJ2-1; 8 bases align to TRBD2. CDR1 is MRHNA, CDR2 SNTAGT, per germline. After removal of 3 bases from V and 7 bases from J, the junction contained 8 bases not matched to a gene. The length of the CDR3 is 15 residues.

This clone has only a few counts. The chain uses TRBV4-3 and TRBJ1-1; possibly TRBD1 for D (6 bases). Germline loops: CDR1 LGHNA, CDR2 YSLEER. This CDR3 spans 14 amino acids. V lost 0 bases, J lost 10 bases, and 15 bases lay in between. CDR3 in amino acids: CASSQDRTARSAFF. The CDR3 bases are TGCGCCAGCAGCCAAGACCGGACAGCCCGCTCAGCTTTCTTT.

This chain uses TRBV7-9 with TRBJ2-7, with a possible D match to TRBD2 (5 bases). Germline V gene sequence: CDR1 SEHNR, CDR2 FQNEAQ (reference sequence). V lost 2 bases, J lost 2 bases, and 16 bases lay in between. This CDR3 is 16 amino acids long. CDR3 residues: CASSLFSGRSAYEQYF. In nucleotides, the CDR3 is TGTGCCAGCAGCTTATTTTCGGGAAGGAGCGCCTACGAGCAGTACTTC.

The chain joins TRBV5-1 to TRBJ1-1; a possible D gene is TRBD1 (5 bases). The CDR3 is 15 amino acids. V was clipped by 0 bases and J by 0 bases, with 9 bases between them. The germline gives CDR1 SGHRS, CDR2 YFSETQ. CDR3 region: CASSLAPDMNTEAFF. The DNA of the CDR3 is TGCGCCAGCAGCTTGGCCCCGGACATGAACACTGAAGCTTTCTTT.

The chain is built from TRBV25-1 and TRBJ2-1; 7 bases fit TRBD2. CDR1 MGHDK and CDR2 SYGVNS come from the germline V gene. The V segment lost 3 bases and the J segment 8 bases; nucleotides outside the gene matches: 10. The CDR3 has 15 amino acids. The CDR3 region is CASSEGRERVDEQFF. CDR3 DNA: TGTGCCAGCAGTGAGGGGCGGGAGAGAGTAGATGAGCAGTTCTTC.

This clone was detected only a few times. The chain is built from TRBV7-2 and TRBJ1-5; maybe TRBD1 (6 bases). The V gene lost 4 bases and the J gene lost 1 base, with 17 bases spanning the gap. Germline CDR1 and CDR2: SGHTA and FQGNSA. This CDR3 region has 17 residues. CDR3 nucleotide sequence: TGTGCCAGCAGCTCCCCCGGACAGCCCGCAAGCAATCAGCCCCAGCATTTT. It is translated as CASSSPGQPASNQPQHF.

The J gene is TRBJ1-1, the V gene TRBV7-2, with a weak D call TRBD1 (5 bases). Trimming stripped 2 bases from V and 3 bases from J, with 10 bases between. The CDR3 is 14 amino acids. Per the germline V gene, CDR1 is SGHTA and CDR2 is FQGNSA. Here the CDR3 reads CASSLTGGDTEAFF. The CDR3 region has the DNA TGTGCCAGCAGCTTAACAGGAGGAGACACTGAAGCTTTCTTT.

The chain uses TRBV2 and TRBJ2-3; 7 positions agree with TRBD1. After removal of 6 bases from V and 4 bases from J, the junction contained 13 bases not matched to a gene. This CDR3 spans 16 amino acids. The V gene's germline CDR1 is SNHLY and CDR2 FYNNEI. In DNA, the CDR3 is TGTGCCAGCAGAAGAACAGGGGAGTTGGTTGCAGATACGCAGTATTTT. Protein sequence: CASRRTGELVADTQYF.

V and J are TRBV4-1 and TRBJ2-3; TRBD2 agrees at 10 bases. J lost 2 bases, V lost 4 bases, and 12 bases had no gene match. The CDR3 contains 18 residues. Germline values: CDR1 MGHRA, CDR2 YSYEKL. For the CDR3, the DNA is TGCGCCAGCAGCCGACTGCTCCCACTAGCGGGGATCACAGATACGCAGTATTTT. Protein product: CASSRLLPLAGITDTQYF.

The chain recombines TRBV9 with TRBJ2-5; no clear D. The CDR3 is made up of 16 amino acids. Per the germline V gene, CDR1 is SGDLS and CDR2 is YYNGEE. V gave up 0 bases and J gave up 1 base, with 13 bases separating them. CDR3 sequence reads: CASSVGDGRSQETQYF. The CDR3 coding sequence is TGTGCCAGCAGCGTAGGCGACGGCCGATCCCAAGAGACCCAGTACTTC.

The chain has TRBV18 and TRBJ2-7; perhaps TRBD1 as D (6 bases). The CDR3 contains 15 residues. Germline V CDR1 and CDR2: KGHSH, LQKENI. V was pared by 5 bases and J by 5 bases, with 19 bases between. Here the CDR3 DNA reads TGTGCCAGCTCATTGGACAGTCCGCCAGCCCACGAGCAGTACTTC. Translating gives CASSLDSPPAHEQYF.

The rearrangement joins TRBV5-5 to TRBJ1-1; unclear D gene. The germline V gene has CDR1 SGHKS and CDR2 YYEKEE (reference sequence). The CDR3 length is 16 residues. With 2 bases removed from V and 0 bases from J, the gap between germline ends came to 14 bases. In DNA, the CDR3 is TGTGCCAGCAGCTTTGACCCGCTCGGAGTGAACACTGAAGCTTTCTTT. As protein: CASSFDPLGVNTEAFF.

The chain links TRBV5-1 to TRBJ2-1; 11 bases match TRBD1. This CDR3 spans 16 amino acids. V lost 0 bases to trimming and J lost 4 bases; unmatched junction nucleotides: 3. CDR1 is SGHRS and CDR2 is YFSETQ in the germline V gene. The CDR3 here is CASSLAGTGGYNEQFF. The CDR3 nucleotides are TGCGCCAGCAGCTTGGCTGGGACAGGGGGGTACAATGAGCAGTTCTTC.

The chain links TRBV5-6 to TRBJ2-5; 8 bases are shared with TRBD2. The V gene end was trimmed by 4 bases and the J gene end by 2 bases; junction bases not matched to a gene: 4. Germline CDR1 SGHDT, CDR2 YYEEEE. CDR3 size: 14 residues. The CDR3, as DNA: TGTGCCAGCAGCGCCGGGACTAGACAAGAGACCCAGTACTTC. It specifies CASSAGTRQETQYF.

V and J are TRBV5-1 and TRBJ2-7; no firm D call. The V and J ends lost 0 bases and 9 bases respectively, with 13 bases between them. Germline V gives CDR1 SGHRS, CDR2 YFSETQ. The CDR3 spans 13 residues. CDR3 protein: CASSLGGSTTQYF. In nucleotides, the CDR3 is TGCGCCAGCAGCTTGGGAGGCTCCACCACGCAGTACTTC.

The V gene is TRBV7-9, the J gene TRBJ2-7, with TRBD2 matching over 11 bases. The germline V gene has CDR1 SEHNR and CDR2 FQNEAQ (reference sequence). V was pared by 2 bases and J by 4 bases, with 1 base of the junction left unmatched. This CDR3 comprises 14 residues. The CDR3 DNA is TGTGCCAGCAGCTTAACTAGCGGGAGTTACGAGCAGTACTTC. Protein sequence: CASSLTSGSYEQYF.